What follows describes a single T cell receptor beta chain. The antigen it recognizes is unknown. There are no base qualities to consult, and no much larger clone falls within one base. Libraries came from 5' RACE. Sequencing took place on an Illumina HiSeq 2000. Template switching introduced a universal primer binding site; the final cDNA contained a unique molecular identifier, enabling accurate counting of TCR cDNA molecules. Specific primers in the conserved constant-segment region were used to synthesize first-strand cDNA for TCR alpha and beta chains. Each cDNA library was double barcoded, with a SMART-Mk sample barcode plus Illumina barcodes, to control for contamination. TruSeq adapter sequences, together with Illumina sample barcodes, were added in two successive PCR steps. Sequencing of the TCR alpha and beta cDNA libraries was done on the Illumina HiSeq platform using custom primers. From the authors' description of their analysis: Unique molecular identifiers were extracted from raw reads with MiGEC, and CDR3 positions were determined with MiXCR. Recombination models were inferred per individual with the repgenHMM and IGoR tools using an EM algorithm. The tcR package in R was used for shared clonotype analysis, with sharing normalized by the product of cloneset sizes. To study raw recombination free of thymic and clonal selection effects, out-of-frame nonproductive sequences were analyzed. TCRdb applied fastp at Q25 and MiXCR to the public reads, then kept only in-frame beta chains. CDR3 protein duplicates are merged, each entry listing the most common genes and DNA. The V and J calls come from TCRdb's annotation, not from the publication. The sample includes hundreds of thousands of distinct CDR3 sequences, with about 8.3% observed a single time. The top ten clones comprise over 2% of the sample.

This sample was taken from a study of identical twins (dated by TCRdb to 2015 to 2016). Regarding the research as a whole: To test whether fetal clonotypes persist, this study deep-sequenced TCR alpha and beta repertoires from monozygotic twins, from unrelated adults of various ages, and from cord blood. To rule out contamination, the twin experiments were replicated at different times with different library preparation protocols. The paper's findings and limits, for the study overall: Zero-insertion analyses could be partly confounded by invariant T cells such as MAIT and iNKT, though diverse VJ usage argued against such confounding for most clonotypes. Excess twin sharing in beta out-of-frame sequences was weaker because fewer shared sequences lowered the signal-to-noise ratio. Compared with coincidental sharing between unrelated individuals, out-of-frame TCR alpha sequences shared between twins showed an excess of sequences with low generation probability. Conclusions relied on cross-sectional statistical analysis, since the same donors could not be followed over many years. Fewer insertions were carried by abundant cord blood beta clonotypes, a similar but weaker trend appeared in young adult naive repertoires, and no such trend appeared in memory repertoires. Out-of-frame TCR alpha sharing in monozygotic twins was systematically underestimated by recombination models, whereas sharing between unrelated individuals was in agreement with the recombination models.

Via the germline V gene, CDR1 is SGHVS and CDR2 FQNEAQ. Spanning cysteine to phenylalanine, the CDR3 consists of 15 amino acids. Kept here is only the CDR3 DNA, which spans 45 bases and is read in frame from base 1. V and J lose 0 bases and 2 bases, and a span of 10 bases separates them. Every donor was a healthy Caucasian. The twin cohort comprised three pairs of female monozygotic twins, all aged roughly 18 to 29 years. Miltenyi CD45RO+ enrichment and human naive T-cell isolation kits were used to isolate memory (CD45RO+) and naive T cells from PBMC. These records were also assigned to another study, of yellow fever vaccine responses in identical twins. That second report states: The T cell response to vaccination in identical twins was reported by the authors to appear partly convergent and partly personalized. In the study, vaccine-responding T cell clones were precisely tracked in identical twins.

The sequence joins TRBV7-8 to TRBJ1-2, with no confident D gene call. Input material: memory (CD45RO+) T cells sorted from blood. The cell subset or site label for this specimen denotes: CD45RO+ enriched T cells. This clonotype was sampled from a woman in her late teens or twenties in good health. In nucleotide form, the sequence is TGTGCCAGCAGCTTAGCGAGGAGCGTAAACTATGGCTACACCTTC. It codes for CASSLARSVNYGYTF.